A single T cell receptor beta chain is shown here with its context. This clone's antigen is unknown. Base qualities are not at hand, and no much larger clone is one base apart. Participants were included only if at least one PBMC sample before ART initiation and at least two post-ART samples were available. All participants with HIV were treated in the United States of America. Before DNA extraction, cryopreserved samples of about 1-10 million PBMC were thawed and washed. At the time of the earliest PBMC sample, participants with HIV were aged between roughly 20 and 55 years. PBMC samples were contributed by each participant from 1-4 timepoints before ART initiation and 2-8 timepoints after ART initiation, with a median of 7 samples. Serial HIV viral load, CD4+ T-cell count, ART history and demographic data were obtained for every participant. A Qiagen kit on a QIAcube was used to extract genomic DNA from unsorted PBMC, with samples processed in batches of 12.

The data derive from a study of long-term antiretroviral therapy in people with HIV (dated by TCRdb to the early 2020s). In the study overall: Collection of the earliest samples took place about a decade ahead of the 2015 WHO recommendation for immediate ART, at a time when ART was typically delayed until CD4 counts fell. Whether ART initiation and durable HIV suppression were associated with changes in peripheral blood TRB repertoire composition and diversity was tested in a retrospective serial study. The cohort contributed over 150 cryopreserved PBMC samples from 30 adults with confirmed HIV infection, collected serially over a mean of approximately six years (range 1-12). Among the 30 to 35 participants with HIV, eleven were female. Test extractions of a monoclonal T-cell line alongside 30 or so polyclonal samples showed no cross-contamination during QIAcube processing.

The germline V gene gives CDR1 as SGHRS and CDR2 as YFSETQ. Including cysteine and phenylalanine, the CDR3 has 14 amino acids. Here the CDR3 DNA is all that survives: 42 bases in frame from base 1. V is reduced by 0 bases and J by 6 bases, leaving a spacing of 9 bases between them. General findings and caveats noted by the study authors: Samples dated from the mid-2000s to the late 2010s, and the ART regimens used may be less effective than current ones. At every time point, the repertoire was dominated by expanded TRB clones first identified before ART initiation, although this dominance fluctuated and, in many PLHIV, declined after ART. A significant increase in TRB diversity was found to be associated with ART initiation, although TRB diversity was observed to remain significantly below that of transplant donor controls even after long-term ART. Inferences about post-ART repertoire changes were limited because no data were available on ART adherence, viral resistance or therapy changes. Since PBMC availability was limited, sequencing covered only the TCR beta chain, with no alpha chain pairing. HIV repertoires had narrower CDR3 length ranges than controls, and the network structure suggested an antigen-experienced repertoire that shifted only slightly toward naive after ART. Because cell numbers in pre-ART samples were limited, unsorted PBMC were profiled instead of sorted CD4+ and CD8+ T cells.

The immunoSEQ hsTCRB v3.0 assay was used at survey level resolution to sequence the TRB variable region. TRB sequencing targeted a depth of about 40,000-55,000 T-cell genomes per sample. Pooled TRB libraries were sequenced on an Illumina MiSeq with a v3 150-cycle kit. In the paper's pipeline: Repertoire analysis ran in R within a reproducible Nextflow workflow covering QC, data transformation and analysis. Custom analyses were implemented in LymphoSeq2, an R package for AIRR-Seq data exploration. Several samples yielding fewer than 5000 total TRB sequences were excluded, leaving 188 analyzed HIV repertoires. Among the roughly 200 retained HIV repertoires, some 60 were collected before ART initiation and 120 to 140 were collected after ART initiation. Each repertoire was downsampled to 5000 TRB nucleotide sequences, and summary statistics were averaged across 100 downsampling iterations. The analysis kept only TRB sequences whose CDR3 regions were at least seven amino acids long. A Shannon entropy-derived clonality score and the Gini coefficient were used to measure diversity. In the repertoire networks, any two of the top 5000 CDR3 amino acid sequences were linked whenever the two sequences differed by an edit distance of one. GLIPH2 predicted antigen specificity groups and MHC restriction for TRB CDR3 amino acid sequences. CDR3 amino acid sequences were matched against VDJdb and McPAS-TCR to flag known CMV, EBV, HIV or tissue antigen associations. Pre-ART, post-ART and control groups were compared with Wilcoxon signed-rank tests and Holm-Bonferroni correction. In TCRdb, the immuneACCESS table is reduced to in-frame sequences with V and J assigned. These tables do not hold every clone; where another copy was compared, an unresolved V gene accounts for under half, and the others remain unexplained. The DNA gave D and trimming, while V, J and clone size come from that table. In this sample the table shows tens of thousands of clones, roughly 89% of which occur a single time. The ten largest clones add up to roughly 4% of the sample.

The sequences come from unsorted PBMCs, collected 1.8 years after starting antiretroviral therapy. The rearrangement joined TRBV5-1 to TRBJ2-2, with TRBD2 tentatively as D gene (6 bases match). The TCR was taken from a woman younger than 35 with HIV. The CDR3 reads CASSLDRGSGELFF. The DNA reads as follows: TGCGCCAGCAGCTTGGATCGGGGGTCCGGGGAGCTGTTTTTT.